This is a list of T cell receptor beta chains from one sample in a study of T cell responses to AZD1222 COVID-19 vaccine. The assay was immunoSEQ multiplex PCR, and TCRdb's table has in-frame clones only and misses some. This table holds some 160,000 clones, around 85% found once. The sequences come from peripheral blood, collected 28 days after the second AZD1222 dose. Receptor source: an adult who received the AZD1222 COVID-19 vaccine. Both conserved end residues are part of each CDR3. The order of the fields is D gene, J gene, clone size, V gene, CDR3 protein, CDR3 DNA. The D gene is left open where the match is weak. Only some rows state a clone size, as once, few, many or a class for expanded clones.

d_call: NA
j_call: TRBJ2-5
clone_size: NA
v_call: TRBV12-3/TRBV12-4
cdr3_aa: CASSLGAMETQYF
cdr3_nt: TGTGCCAGCAGTTTAGGGGCCATGGAGACCCAGTACTTC

d_call: NA
j_call: TRBJ1-3
clone_size: once
v_call: TRBV27
cdr3_aa: CASREGFTGNTIYF
cdr3_nt: TGTGCCAGCAGGGAGGGGTTCACTGGAAACACCATATATTTT

d_call: NA
j_call: TRBJ1-3
clone_size: NA
v_call: TRBV7-2
cdr3_aa: CASSPSRVGNTIYF
cdr3_nt: TGTGCCAGCAGCCCCTCCCGAGTCGGAAACACCATATATTTT

d_call: NA
j_call: TRBJ1-2
clone_size: NA
v_call: TRBV15
cdr3_aa: CATSRDAVYGYTF
cdr3_nt: TGTGCCACCAGCAGAGATGCGGTCTATGGCTACACCTTC

d_call: TRBD1
j_call: TRBJ1-2
clone_size: few
v_call: TRBV4-1
cdr3_aa: CASSQGQGSYGYTF
cdr3_nt: TGCGCCAGCAGCCAGGGACAGGGCAGCTATGGCTACACCTTC

d_call: NA
j_call: TRBJ1-1
clone_size: NA
v_call: TRBV2
cdr3_aa: CASSETRVQGPEAFF
cdr3_nt: TGTGCCAGCAGTGAAACCCGTGTCCAGGGCCCTGAAGCTTTCTTT

d_call: NA
j_call: TRBJ1-3
clone_size: once
v_call: TRBV11-2
cdr3_aa: CASSLAGSSGNTIYF
cdr3_nt: TGTGCCAGCAGCTTAGCCGGAAGCTCTGGAAACACCATATATTTT

d_call: NA
j_call: TRBJ1-6
clone_size: few
v_call: TRBV6-4
cdr3_aa: CASSDGLTNNSPLHF
cdr3_nt: TGTGCCAGCAGTGACGGGCTGACAAATAATTCACCCCTCCACTTT

d_call: NA
j_call: TRBJ2-2
clone_size: NA
v_call: TRBV20-1
cdr3_aa: CSASHSLGGRELFF
cdr3_nt: TGCAGTGCGAGTCATTCACTCGGGGGGCGCGAGCTGTTTTTT

d_call: NA
j_call: TRBJ2-7
clone_size: NA
v_call: TRBV7-9
cdr3_aa: CASSLGWLDEQYF
cdr3_nt: TGTGCCAGCAGCTTAGGGTGGTTAGACGAGCAGTACTTC

d_call: NA
j_call: TRBJ2-5
clone_size: NA
v_call: TRBV7-8
cdr3_aa: CASSLFRGETQYF
cdr3_nt: TGTGCCAGCAGCTTATTCAGGGGAGAGACCCAGTACTTC

d_call: NA
j_call: TRBJ1-6
clone_size: NA
v_call: TRBV5-4
cdr3_aa: CASRGESNSPLHF
cdr3_nt: TGTGCCAGCAGGGGCGAGAGCAATTCACCCCTCCACTTT

d_call: NA
j_call: TRBJ2-5
clone_size: NA
v_call: TRBV3-1/TRBV3-2
cdr3_aa: CASSAYSRGLAQETQYF
cdr3_nt: TGTGCCAGCAGCGCCTACTCCAGGGGCTTGGCTCAAGAGACCCAGTACTTC

d_call: NA
j_call: TRBJ1-4
clone_size: NA
v_call: TRBV18
cdr3_aa: CASSQNEKLFF
cdr3_nt: TGTGCCAGCTCCCAAAATGAAAAACTGTTTTTT

d_call: NA
j_call: TRBJ2-3
clone_size: NA
v_call: TRBV7-6
cdr3_aa: CASSDSGASTDTQYF
cdr3_nt: TGTGCCAGCAGCGATAGCGGCGCAAGCACAGATACGCAGTATTTT

d_call: NA
j_call: TRBJ2-7
clone_size: NA
v_call: TRBV7-9
cdr3_aa: CASSFSGSNLEQYF
cdr3_nt: TGTGCCAGCAGCTTCTCTGGCAGTAACCTCGAGCAGTACTTC

d_call: NA
j_call: TRBJ2-7
clone_size: NA
v_call: TRBV7-9
cdr3_aa: CASSLFGDGDEQYF
cdr3_nt: TGTGCCAGCAGCTTATTCGGGGACGGAGACGAGCAGTACTTC

d_call: NA
j_call: TRBJ2-3
clone_size: NA
v_call: TRBV29-1
cdr3_aa: CSVEGSTDTQYF
cdr3_nt: TGCAGCGTAGAGGGTAGCACAGATACGCAGTATTTT

d_call: TRBD1
j_call: TRBJ1-1
clone_size: NA
v_call: TRBV7-8
cdr3_aa: CASSDGTVQIPEAFF
cdr3_nt: TGTGCCAGCAGCGATGGGACAGTCCAGATCCCTGAAGCTTTCTTT

d_call: NA
j_call: TRBJ1-2
clone_size: NA
v_call: TRBV18
cdr3_aa: CASSPLEPNYGYTF
cdr3_nt: TGTGCCAGCTCACCTCTGGAGCCTAACTATGGCTACACCTTC

d_call: NA
j_call: TRBJ2-1
clone_size: once
v_call: TRBV7-7
cdr3_aa: CASSPDRQSYNEQFF
cdr3_nt: TGTGCCAGCAGCCCGGACAGACAGAGCTACAATGAGCAGTTCTTC

d_call: TRBD2
j_call: TRBJ2-1
clone_size: NA
v_call: TRBV4-1
cdr3_aa: CASRYGGTGLSEQFF
cdr3_nt: TGCGCCAGCAGGTACGGGGGGACCGGGTTGTCTGAGCAGTTCTTC

d_call: TRBD2
j_call: TRBJ2-7
clone_size: few
v_call: TRBV27
cdr3_aa: CASSFQWRGTSYEQYF
cdr3_nt: TGTGCCAGCAGTTTCCAATGGCGGGGGACCTCCTACGAGCAGTACTTC

d_call: TRBD1
j_call: TRBJ1-3
clone_size: NA
v_call: TRBV18
cdr3_aa: CASSPKGQDSGNTIYF
cdr3_nt: TGTGCCAGCTCACCTAAAGGACAGGACTCTGGAAACACCATATATTTT

d_call: NA
j_call: TRBJ1-1
clone_size: NA
v_call: TRBV5-8
cdr3_aa: CASSFGQLEAFF
cdr3_nt: TGTGCCAGCAGTTTCGGACAGCTTGAAGCTTTCTTT

d_call: NA
j_call: TRBJ2-3
clone_size: NA
v_call: TRBV11-2
cdr3_aa: CASSLDRVATDTQYF
cdr3_nt: TGTGCCAGCAGCTTAGACAGGGTGGCGACAGATACGCAGTATTTT

d_call: NA
j_call: TRBJ2-2
clone_size: once
v_call: TRBV18
cdr3_aa: CASSPLGTAGELFF
cdr3_nt: TGTGCCAGCTCACCCCTAGGGACGGCCGGGGAGCTGTTTTTT

d_call: NA
j_call: TRBJ1-2
clone_size: once
v_call: TRBV11-2
cdr3_aa: CASSLEGYGYTF
cdr3_nt: TGTGCCAGCAGCCTCGAGGGCTATGGCTACACCTTC

d_call: NA
j_call: TRBJ1-2
clone_size: NA
v_call: TRBV9
cdr3_aa: CASSSVKEWDGYTF
cdr3_nt: TGTGCCAGCAGCTCCGTTAAAGAGTGGGATGGCTACACCTTC

d_call: NA
j_call: TRBJ1-3
clone_size: NA
v_call: TRBV19
cdr3_aa: CASSIAFAGGPGNTIYF
cdr3_nt: TGTGCCAGTAGTATAGCCTTCGCCGGGGGGCCTGGAAACACCATATATTTT

d_call: NA
j_call: TRBJ1-1
clone_size: NA
v_call: TRBV7-2
cdr3_aa: CASSLEGRSTEAFF
cdr3_nt: TGTGCCAGCAGCTTAGAGGGCAGAAGCACTGAAGCTTTCTTT

d_call: TRBD1
j_call: TRBJ2-3
clone_size: NA
v_call: TRBV5-1
cdr3_aa: CASSWPGQGTSTDTQYF
cdr3_nt: TGCGCCAGCAGCTGGCCGGGACAGGGGACTAGCACAGATACGCAGTATTTT

d_call: NA
j_call: TRBJ2-7
clone_size: NA
v_call: TRBV5-1
cdr3_aa: CASSLGPTTSSEQYF
cdr3_nt: TGCGCCAGCAGCCTAGGACCTACAACCTCAAGTGAGCAGTACTTC

d_call: NA
j_call: TRBJ1-3
clone_size: once
v_call: TRBV7-8
cdr3_aa: CASQRRSGNTIYF
cdr3_nt: TGTGCCAGCCAGCGCCGGTCTGGAAACACCATATATTTT

d_call: NA
j_call: TRBJ1-3
clone_size: NA
v_call: TRBV3-1/TRBV3-2
cdr3_aa: CASSQRDLIGNTIYF
cdr3_nt: TGTGCCAGCAGCCAGAGGGACCTAATTGGAAACACCATATATTTT

d_call: TRBD1
j_call: TRBJ1-2
clone_size: NA
v_call: TRBV2
cdr3_aa: CASSTNRGDGYTF
cdr3_nt: TGTGCCAGCAGTACAAACAGGGGGGATGGCTACACCTTC

d_call: NA
j_call: TRBJ1-3
clone_size: NA
v_call: TRBV27
cdr3_aa: CASSLTGGNTIYF
cdr3_nt: TGTGCCAGCAGCCTAACAGGGGGAAACACCATATATTTT

d_call: NA
j_call: TRBJ1-5
clone_size: few
v_call: TRBV5-1
cdr3_aa: CASSPGHSGPNQPQHF
cdr3_nt: TGCGCCAGCAGCCCGGGACACTCCGGGCCAAATCAGCCCCAGCATTTT